This is a list of T cell receptor beta chains from one sample in a study of shared clonotypes between healthy human individuals. Method: immunoSEQ multiplex PCR; TCRdb's copy keeps in-frame clones and lacks some. The sample lists approximately 500,000 clones; 70% to 80% were seen once. The sequencing sample was made of PBMCs. These TCRs come from a woman aged 40 to 49 in good health. Some clones in this sample may be carry-over from other donors' samples. Each CDR3 is given with its conserved first and last residue. D genes are given only for firm matches. Clone sizes are given selectively: once, few, many, or a class where the clone is expanded.

clone size,J gene,D gene,V gene,CDR3 protein,CDR3 DNA
-,TRBJ2-4,-,TRBV7-8,CASSRGAAINIQYF,TGTGCCAGCAGCCGGGGGGCAGCCATCAACATTCAGTACTTC
-,TRBJ1-4,TRBD1,TRBV11-2,CASSSQGAGEKLFF,TGTGCCAGCAGCTCACAGGGGGCCGGAGAAAAACTGTTTTTT
-,TRBJ2-3,TRBD2,TRBV19,CASKGGVGSGTTPRDTQYF,TGTGCCAGTAAGGGAGGCGTGGGGAGCGGGACTACCCCGCGGGATACGCAGTATTTT
-,TRBJ2-1,-,TRBV30,CAWSASFEQFF,TGTGCCTGGAGTGCAAGCTTTGAGCAGTTCTTC
few,TRBJ1-5,-,TRBV5-1,CASSLGVDTAHRSPQHF,TGCGCCAGCAGCTTGGGGGTCGACACAGCCCACCGTTCGCCCCAGCATTTT
-,TRBJ2-3,-,TRBV30,CAWSETGTDTQYF,TGTGCCTGGAGTGAAACAGGCACAGATACGCAGTATTTT
-,TRBJ2-2,TRBD2,TRBV7-2,CASSPEGRAGELFF,TGTGCCAGCAGCCCGGAGGGGAGGGCCGGGGAGCTGTTTTTT
-,TRBJ2-7,-,TRBV6-1,CASSEFPGASYEQYF,TGTGCCAGCAGTGAATTTCCGGGGGCCTCCTACGAGCAGTACTTC
few,TRBJ2-7,-,TRBV11-2,CASGRWRAGEQYF,TGTGCCAGTGGACGGTGGCGGGCAGGCGAGCAGTACTTC
-,TRBJ2-3,-,TRBV19,CASQRAFLGDTQYF,TGTGCCAGCCAGAGGGCCTTCCTAGGGGATACGCAGTATTTT
many,TRBJ2-3,TRBD1,TRBV6-4,CASTPGTGETDTQYF,TGTGCCAGCACCCCAGGGACAGGGGAAACAGATACGCAGTATTTT
-,TRBJ2-2,TRBD1,TRBV27,CASSFWGQGNTGELFF,TGTGCCAGCAGTTTTTGGGGACAGGGCAACACCGGGGAGCTGTTTTTT
-,TRBJ2-7,-,TRBV6-1,CASIRGSPPEQYF,TGTGCCAGCATCCGGGGCTCTCCCCCAGAGCAGTACTTC
few,TRBJ2-2,-,TRBV19,CASTLGGGSNTGELFF,TGTGCCAGTACTCTAGGGGGAGGTTCGAACACCGGGGAGCTGTTTTTT
-,TRBJ1-6,-,TRBV28,CASSLWGSPLHF,TGTGCCAGCAGTTTATGGGGGTCACCCCTCCACTTT
-,TRBJ2-7,TRBD2,TRBV7-9,CASSSPTSGSSYEQYF,TGTGCCAGCAGCTCCCCTACTAGCGGAAGCTCCTACGAGCAGTACTTC